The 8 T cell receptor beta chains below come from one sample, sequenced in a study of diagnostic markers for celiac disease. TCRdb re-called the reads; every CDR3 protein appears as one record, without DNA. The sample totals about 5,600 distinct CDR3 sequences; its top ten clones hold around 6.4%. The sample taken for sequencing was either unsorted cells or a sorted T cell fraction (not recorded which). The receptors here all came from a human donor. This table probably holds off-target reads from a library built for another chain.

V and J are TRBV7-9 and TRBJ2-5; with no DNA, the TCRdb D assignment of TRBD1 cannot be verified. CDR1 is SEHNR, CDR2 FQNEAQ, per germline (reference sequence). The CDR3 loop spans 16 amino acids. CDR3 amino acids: CASSLARDSWRETQYF.

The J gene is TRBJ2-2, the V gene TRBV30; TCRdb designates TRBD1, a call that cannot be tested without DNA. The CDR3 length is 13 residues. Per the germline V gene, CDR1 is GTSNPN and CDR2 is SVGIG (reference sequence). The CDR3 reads CAWSVPRAGELFF.

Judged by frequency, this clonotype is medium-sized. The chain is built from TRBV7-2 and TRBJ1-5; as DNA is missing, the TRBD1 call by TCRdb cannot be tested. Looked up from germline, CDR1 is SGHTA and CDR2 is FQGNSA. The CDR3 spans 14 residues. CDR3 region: CASSSPGDRQPQHF.

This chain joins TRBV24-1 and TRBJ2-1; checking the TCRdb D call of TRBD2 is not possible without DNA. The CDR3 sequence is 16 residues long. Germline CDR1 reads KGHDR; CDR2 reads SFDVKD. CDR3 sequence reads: CATSDPGEELYNEQFF.

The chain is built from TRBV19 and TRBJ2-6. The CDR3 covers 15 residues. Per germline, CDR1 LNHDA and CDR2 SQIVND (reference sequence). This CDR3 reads CASSIVHLKANVLTF.

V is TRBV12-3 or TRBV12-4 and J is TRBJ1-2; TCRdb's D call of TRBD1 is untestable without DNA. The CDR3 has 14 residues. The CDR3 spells CASSPGGGWYGYTF.

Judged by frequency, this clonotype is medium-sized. CDR3 in amino acids: CSARDASLDTQYF. The chain uses TRBV20-1 and TRBJ2-3. Germline V gene data show CDR1 as DFQATT and CDR2 as SNEGSKA (reference sequence). The CDR3 length is 13 residues.

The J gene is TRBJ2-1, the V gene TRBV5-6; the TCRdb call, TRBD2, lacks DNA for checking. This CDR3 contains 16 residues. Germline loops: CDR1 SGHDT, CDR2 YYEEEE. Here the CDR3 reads CASRYDSGRWYNEQFF.